These T cell receptor beta chains were read from a single sample in a study of follicular helper T cells after annual influenza vaccination. Generated by immunoSEQ multiplex PCR, the TCRdb table keeps only in-frame clones and is missing some. The repertoire holds 10,000 or so clones, with more than 60% as singletons. The specimen comprised CXCR5- memory CD4+ T cells sorted from blood, sampled 6 weeks after influenza vaccination. The receptor source for this set is an adult who received the influenza vaccine. CDR3s include the opening cysteine and the closing phenylalanine or tryptophan. Size values are once, few and many counts, or a class for expanded clones, and some rows have none.

v_gene,j_gene,abundance,CDR3aa
TRBV5-8,.,.,CASSLPSYEQYF
TRBV6-6,TRBJ2-1,.,CASSRGESSYNEQFF
TRBV19,TRBJ2-7,.,CASSRGQYEQYF
TRBV5-6,TRBJ1-6,once,CASNEQTNSPLHF
TRBV11-3,TRBJ2-1,.,CASSPWGLAGGVDEQFF
TRBV9,TRBJ1-6,once,CASSVGYASPLHF
TRBV19,TRBJ2-3,.,CASSIGGGRTDTQYF
TRBV5-6,TRBJ1-3,once,CASEDSGNTIYF
TRBV5-8,TRBJ2-3,.,CASSLSGLTDTQYF
TRBV18,TRBJ2-7,.,CASSPQGRGSYEQYF
TRBV11-1,TRBJ1-6,.,CASSPQGDYNSPLHF
TRBV2,TRBJ1-5,.,CASTVDSNQPQHF
TRBV7-2,TRBJ1-2,.,CASSPGQGYGYTF
TRBV7-8,TRBJ2-1,.,CASSLEWVSYNEQFF
TRBV27,TRBJ2-7,.,CASSSPGNLYEQYF
TRBV10-3,TRBJ2-7,few,CATQTGVEQYF
TRBV28,TRBJ1-1,.,CASSGGTEAFF
TRBV9,TRBJ2-3,.,CASSRLLAGGPDTQYF
TRBV9,TRBJ2-7,.,CASSVAGGRSYEQYF
TRBV6-5,TRBJ2-2,.,CASSYWASTGELFF
TRBV4-1,TRBJ2-2,.,CASNPIGGRRTGELFF
TRBV5-1,TRBJ2-1,.,CASSLARNEQFF
TRBV29-1,TRBJ2-7,.,CSTRDRGGYEQYF
TRBV5-6,TRBJ1-2,.,CASSLIENYGYTF
TRBV5-5,TRBJ2-5,.,CASSLYSGGVETQYF
TRBV5-1,TRBJ1-3,.,CASSSGGGTAKTSGDTIYF
TRBV11-3,TRBJ2-5,.,CASSRGWGETQYF
TRBV15,TRBJ1-1,.,CATSNSDDRGNTEAFF
TRBV6-5,TRBJ1-2,.,CATRGQGGYTF
TRBV27,TRBJ2-7,.,CASRETSWGHEQYF
TRBV6-5,TRBJ2-1,.,CASSYSVAGGLEQFF
TRBV18,TRBJ2-1,once,CASSPLPGVLNEQFF
TRBV2,TRBJ1-6,.,CASSSPSTGNNSPLHF
TRBV7-3,TRBJ2-6,once,CASSPTGGSGANVLTF
TRBV2,TRBJ2-3,.,CASSEGVGGTDTQYF
TRBV11-2,TRBJ1-1,.,CASSRQGNTEAFF
TRBV6-5,TRBJ1-1,.,CASSYPRLFYAPFF
TRBV9,TRBJ1-1,.,CASSSGGTVTEAFF
TRBV5-5,TRBJ1-2,.,CASSLEFRGYFGYTF
TRBV4-3,TRBJ1-2,.,CASSQDVGNYGYTF
TRBV4-1,TRBJ1-5,.,CASSQRREVHQPQHF
TRBV15,TRBJ2-1,.,CATSSGIGTTIYNEQFF
TRBV9,TRBJ1-2,.,CASSDLRRTGILSF
TRBV18,TRBJ1-3,.,CASSLDRGLGNTIYF
TRBV30,TRBJ1-2,.,CAWYRGFRCGYTF
TRBV5-6,TRBJ2-3,.,CASSWVRGGPSTDTQYF
TRBV19,TRBJ1-1,.,CASSVAFGQELNTEAFF
TRBV4-2,TRBJ1-2,.,CASSQEEGWGYTF
TRBV7-3,TRBJ2-3,.,CASSLRGGASTDTQYF
TRBV27,TRBJ2-7,.,CASSLGGGNSRYEQYF
TRBV5-1,TRBJ2-7,.,CASSPRTGDEQYF
TRBV7-2,TRBJ1-6,.,CASSFGSGAGSPLHF
TRBV4-3,TRBJ1-2,.,CASSQDRGYYGYTF
TRBV4-3,TRBJ1-2,.,CASSQEVGYGYTF
TRBV5-4,TRBJ1-3,once,CASSTTGQGENTIYF